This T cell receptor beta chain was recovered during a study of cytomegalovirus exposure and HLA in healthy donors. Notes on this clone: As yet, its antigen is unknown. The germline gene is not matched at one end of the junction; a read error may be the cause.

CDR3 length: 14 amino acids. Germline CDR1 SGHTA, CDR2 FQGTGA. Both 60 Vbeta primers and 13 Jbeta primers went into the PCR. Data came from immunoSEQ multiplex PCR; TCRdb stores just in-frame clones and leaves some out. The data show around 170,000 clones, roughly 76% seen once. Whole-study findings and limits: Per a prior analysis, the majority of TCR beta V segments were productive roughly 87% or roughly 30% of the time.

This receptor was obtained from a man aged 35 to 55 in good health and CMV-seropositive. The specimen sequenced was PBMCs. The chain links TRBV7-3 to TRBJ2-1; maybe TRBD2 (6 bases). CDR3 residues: CASTLDPGGNEQFF. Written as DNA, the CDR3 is TGTGCCAGCACCTTAGACCCCGGGGGCAATGAGCAGTTCTTC.